This TCR beta chain comes out of a study of blood T cell repertoires in COVID-19 (dated by TCRdb to about 2020). Study-level background: Collaborator samples came from the United States, Italy and Spain and covered acute and convalescent phases of COVID-19. The dataset comprised deeply sampled blood TCRbeta repertoires from subjects exposed to, actively infected with, or recovered from COVID-19. The repertoires were made available in a free public database intended to serve as a resource for research on the immune response to SARS-CoV-2. The prospective study material was composed of cDNA or gDNA derived from T cells, B-cell-depleted T cells, or PBMCs. HLA class I and class II types, where available, came from metadata supplied by the sample provider rather than from assay-based typing. A de-identified subject ID, COVID-19 status, age in years and sex were almost always included in the sample metadata. The samples were drawn from the first 160 participants of the ongoing ImmuneRACE study and from 950 to 1,500 subjects provided by 6 global collaborators. The paper as a whole reports these results and caveats: Clinical and demographic metadata were provided uncurated, with the amount varying by source and participant.

The cysteine opens and the phenylalanine closes a CDR3 of 14 amino acids. Only the CDR3 part of the read is kept: 42 bases, read in frame from the first base. The germline V gene specifies MNHNS as CDR1 and SASEGT as CDR2. For this chain, trimming is 2 bases at the V end and 5 bases at the J end, and the number of junction bases without a gene match is 5. TCRbeta CDR3 regions were amplified from genomic DNA by means of the immunoSEQ Assay, a bias-controlled multiplex PCR. The original pipeline was this. Within the assay, amplification of reference gene primers was used to estimate how many nucleated cells each sample contained. To quantify the absolute abundance of each unique TCRbeta CDR3 rearrangement, sequence reads were collapsed and filtered. For each sample, productive Simpson clonality was calculated by taking the square root of Simpson's diversity index across productive rearrangements. TCRdb provides this immuneACCESS table in a form limited to in-frame rearrangements. Some clones are lacking; in checked studies, under half of them reflect an unresolved V gene, and why the rest are absent is not known. V and J calls and clone size are given by that table; D and trimming were obtained from the DNA. The sample table lists 90,000 to 110,000 clones, 70% to 85% of them with a count of one. Roughly 7.9% of the sample comes from the top ten.

Details on this clone: It has no known antigen specificity. No base quality values were provided; no much bigger clone lies one nucleotide off.

Collaborating institutions collected whole blood in K2EDTA tubes following their own protocols. For TCRbeta analysis, collaborators shipped samples in one of three forms: frozen whole blood, isolated PBMCs, or DNA extracted from either of those sample types. The chain links TRBV6-1 with TRBJ1-1; a stretch of 7 junction bases matches TRBD1. Material for sequencing was peripheral blood. The source of this sequence is a woman older than 75 with active or convalescent COVID-19. The DNA sequence follows: TGTGCCAGCAGTGAAACACAGGGGAGGACTGAAGCTTTCTTT. Its coded protein is CASSETQGRTEAFF.